These T cell receptor beta chains were read from a single sample in a study of blood T cell repertoires in COVID-19. Sequencing was performed with immunoSEQ multiplex PCR; in TCRdb, only in-frame clones are kept and a portion is missing. The data show just under 350,000 clones, with around 82% seen just once and 2.5% to 3.5% held by the top ten. The sample comprised peripheral blood. These receptors were obtained from a young man with active or convalescent COVID-19. The CDR3 runs from the conserved cysteine through the conserved F or W. D genes are given only for firm matches. Part of the rows lack a size; the others show once, few, many or a class for expanded clones.

V gene,J gene,D gene,clone size,CDR3 protein,CDR3 DNA
TRBV6-5,TRBJ2-3,TRBD2,NA,CASSSEGRGETDTQYF,TGTGCCAGCAGTTCAGAGGGGCGGGGGGAAACAGATACGCAGTATTTT
TRBV6-1,TRBJ1-5,NA,NA,CASSEERFRQPQHF,TGTGCCAGCAGTGAAGAACGGTTCCGTCAGCCCCAGCATTTT
TRBV6-2/TRBV6-3,TRBJ2-2,TRBD2,NA,CASSHGLAARAGELFF,TGTGCCAGCAGCCACGGACTAGCGGCACGGGCCGGGGAGCTGTTTTTT
TRBV19,TRBJ1-2,NA,NA,CATRRASLGYGYTF,TGTGCCACTAGGAGGGCTAGCCTAGGGTATGGCTACACCTTC
TRBV2,TRBJ2-1,TRBD2,NA,CASHLAGGAYNEQFF,TGTGCCAGCCACTTAGCGGGAGGAGCCTACAATGAGCAGTTCTTC
TRBV30,TRBJ2-3,NA,NA,CAWSPPSTVRITQYF,TGTGCCTGGAGCCCACCCTCGACAGTCCGGATCACGCAGTATTTT
TRBV5-1,TRBJ1-5,NA,NA,CASRRGGMEPQHF,TGCGCCAGCAGGAGGGGCGGGATGGAGCCCCAGCATTTT
TRBV3-1/TRBV3-2,TRBJ2-7,NA,NA,CASSQEVFLLREQYF,TGTGCCAGCAGCCAAGAAGTGTTCCTCCTACGAGAGCAGTACTTC
TRBV6-5,TRBJ1-4,NA,NA,CASRLDRNNEKLFF,TGTGCCAGCAGGCTAGACAGGAACAATGAAAAACTGTTTTTT
TRBV19,TRBJ2-1,TRBD2,NA,CASSLAGGIYNEQFF,TGTGCCAGTAGTTTGGCGGGGGGGATCTACAATGAGCAGTTCTTC
TRBV11-3,TRBJ2-1,NA,NA,CASSLIASNNEQFF,TGTGCCAGCAGCTTAATAGCATCCAACAATGAGCAGTTCTTC
TRBV5-8,TRBJ1-3,NA,NA,CASAFGTLGNTIYF,TGTGCCAGCGCCTTCGGGACACTTGGAAACACCATATATTTT
TRBV11-3,TRBJ2-5,TRBD2,NA,CASSGLAGETQYF,TGTGCCAGCAGCGGACTAGCGGGAGAGACCCAGTACTTC
TRBV12-3/TRBV12-4,TRBJ1-5,NA,NA,CASISRVQHF,TGTGCCAGTATCTCGAGGGTCCAGCATTTT
TRBV7-2,TRBJ2-5,NA,NA,CASSSAGRVRRVGETQYF,TGTGCCAGCAGCTCCGCCGGAAGGGTCAGGAGGGTCGGGGAGACCCAGTACTTC
TRBV11-3,TRBJ2-2,NA,NA,CASSPGFRDTGELFF,TGTGCCAGCAGCCCTGGGTTCAGGGATACCGGGGAGCTGTTTTTT
TRBV7-9,TRBJ1-2,NA,NA,CASSFVNPGYGYTF,TGTGCCAGCAGCTTTGTAAACCCCGGCTATGGCTACACCTTC
TRBV19,TRBJ1-4,NA,NA,CASNADRFGEKLFF,TGTGCCAGTAACGCCGACAGGTTTGGGGAAAAACTGTTTTTT
TRBV18,TRBJ2-7,NA,NA,CASSQDNSYEQYF,TGTGCCAGCTCACAGGACAACTCCTACGAGCAGTACTTC
TRBV28,TRBJ1-1,NA,NA,CASSLYQGRVTEAFF,TGTGCCAGCAGTTTATACCAGGGGAGAGTGACTGAAGCTTTCTTT
TRBV6-5,TRBJ1-2,NA,NA,CASSLRRVNYGYTF,TGTGCCAGCAGTCTCCGGAGGGTGAACTATGGCTACACCTTC
TRBV6-5,TRBJ1-1,TRBD1,NA,CATRDSGRGTEAFF,TGTGCAACCCGGGACAGCGGCAGGGGCACTGAAGCTTTCTTT
TRBV14,TRBJ2-3,NA,few,CASSHYLAPDTQYF,TGTGCCAGCAGCCACTATTTAGCTCCAGATACGCAGTATTTT
TRBV28,TRBJ2-7,NA,NA,CASSSLAGLSYEQYF,TGTGCCAGCAGTTCCCTTGCGGGTCTCTCCTACGAGCAGTACTTC
TRBV7-9,TRBJ1-1,NA,few,CASSSGRAGNTEAFF,TGTGCCAGCAGCTCCGGCCGGGCGGGGAACACTGAAGCTTTCTTT
TRBV12-3/TRBV12-4,TRBJ1-1,NA,NA,CASSEEGRTEAFF,TGTGCCAGCAGTGAGGAGGGTCGCACTGAAGCTTTCTTT
TRBV5-6,TRBJ2-3,TRBD2,NA,CASSLAGGRADTQYF,TGTGCCAGCAGCTTGGCCGGGGGGAGAGCAGATACGCAGTATTTT